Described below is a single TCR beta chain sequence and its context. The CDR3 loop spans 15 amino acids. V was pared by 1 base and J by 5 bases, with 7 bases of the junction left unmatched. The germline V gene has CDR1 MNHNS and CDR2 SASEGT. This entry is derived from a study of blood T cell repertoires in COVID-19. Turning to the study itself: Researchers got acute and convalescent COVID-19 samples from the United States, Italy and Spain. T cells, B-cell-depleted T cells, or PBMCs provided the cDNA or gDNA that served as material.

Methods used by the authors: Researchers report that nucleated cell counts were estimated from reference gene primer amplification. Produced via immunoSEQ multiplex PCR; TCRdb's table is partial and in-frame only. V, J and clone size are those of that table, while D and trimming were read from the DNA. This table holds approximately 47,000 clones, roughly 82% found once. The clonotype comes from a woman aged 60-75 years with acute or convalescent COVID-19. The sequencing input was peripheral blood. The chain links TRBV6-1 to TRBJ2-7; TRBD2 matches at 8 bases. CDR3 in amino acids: CASSEGLAKDNEQYF. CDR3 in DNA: TGTGCCAGCAGTGAAGGACTAGCGAAGGATAACGAGCAGTACTTC.